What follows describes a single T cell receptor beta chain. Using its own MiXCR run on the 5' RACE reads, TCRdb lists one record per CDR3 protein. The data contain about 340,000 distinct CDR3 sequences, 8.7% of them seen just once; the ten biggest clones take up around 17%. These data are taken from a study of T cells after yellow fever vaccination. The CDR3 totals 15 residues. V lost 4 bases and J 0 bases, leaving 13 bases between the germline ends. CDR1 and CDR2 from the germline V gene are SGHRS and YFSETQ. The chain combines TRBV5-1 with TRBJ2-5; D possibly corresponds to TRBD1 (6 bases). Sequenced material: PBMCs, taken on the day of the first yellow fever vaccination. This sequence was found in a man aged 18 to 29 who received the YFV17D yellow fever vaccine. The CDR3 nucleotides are TGCGCCAGCAGCGCGATAGGGGGAAACCAAGAGACCCAGTACTTC. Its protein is CASSAIGGNQETQYF.